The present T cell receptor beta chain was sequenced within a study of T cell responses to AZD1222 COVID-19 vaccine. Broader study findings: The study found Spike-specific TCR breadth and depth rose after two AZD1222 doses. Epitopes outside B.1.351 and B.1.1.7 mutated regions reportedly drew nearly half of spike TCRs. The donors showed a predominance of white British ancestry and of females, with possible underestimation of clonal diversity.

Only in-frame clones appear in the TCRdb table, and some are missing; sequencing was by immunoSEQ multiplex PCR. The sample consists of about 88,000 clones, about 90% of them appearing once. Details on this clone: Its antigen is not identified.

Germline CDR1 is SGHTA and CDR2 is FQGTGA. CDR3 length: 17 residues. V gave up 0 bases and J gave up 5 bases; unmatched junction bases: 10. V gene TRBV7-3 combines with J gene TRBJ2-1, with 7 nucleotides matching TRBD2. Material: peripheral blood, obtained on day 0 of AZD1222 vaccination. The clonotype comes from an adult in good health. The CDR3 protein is CASSLTLGLVANNEQFF. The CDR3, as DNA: TGTGCCAGCAGCTTAACCCTTGGACTAGTAGCTAACAATGAGCAGTTCTTC.